The 27 T cell receptor beta chains listed next were all sequenced from one sample in a study of T-cell memory formation after mild COVID-19. Each CDR3 protein gets one entry after TCRdb re-called the 5' RACE reads with MiXCR. The data contain approximately 450,000 distinct CDR3 sequences, roughly 20% of them singletons. The specimen was PBMCs or a T cell subset sorted from them (not recorded which). The receptor source for this set is an adult woman who had mild COVID-19 (a few samples of this study predate the infection). Cell type and time point are not known.

The chain links TRBV2 to TRBJ2-1; 10 nucleotides match TRBD2. V trimming: 7 bases; J trimming: 0 bases; junction bases outside the gene matches: 6. The CDR3 spans 16 residues. Germline assignment: CDR1 SNHLY and CDR2 FYNNEI. CDR3 nucleotide sequence: TGTGCCAGCATTGCTAGCGGGGGCAGCTCCTACAATGAGCAGTTCTTC. It yields the protein CASIASGGSSYNEQFF.

The CDR3 reads CASSLVAGAGADTQYF. The CDR3 DNA follows: TGTGCCAGCAGCTTAGTAGCGGGGGCAGGTGCAGATACGCAGTATTTT. This chain uses TRBV7-2 with TRBJ2-3; 9 bases align to TRBD2. The junction had 6 bases not matched to a gene; V was cut back by 1 base and J by 4 bases. The CDR3 sequence is 16 residues long. Germline CDR1 and CDR2: SGHTA and FQGNSA.

The chain couples TRBV18 to TRBJ2-7; D is unresolved. V was clipped by 3 bases and J by 4 bases, with 10 bases between them. The germline gives CDR1 KGHSH, CDR2 LQKENI. The length of the CDR3 is 13 residues. In DNA form, the CDR3 reads TGTGCCAGCTCACCTCCAAAACAATACGAGCAGTACTTC. As protein: CASSPPKQYEQYF.

The chain recombines TRBV5-1 with TRBJ1-1; D is unclear. Per germline, CDR1 SGHRS and CDR2 YFSETQ. The CDR3 runs to 13 residues. Trimming took off 2 bases at V and 5 bases at J, with 10 bases between the two ends. CDR3 protein: CASSFRGGTEAFF. CDR3 coding DNA: TGCGCCAGCAGCTTCCGGGGAGGAACTGAAGCTTTCTTT.

The V call is TRBV15, the J call TRBJ2-2; 10 bases align to TRBD1. The V segment lost 4 bases and the J segment 4 bases; nucleotides outside the gene matches: 6. CDR3 length: 16 amino acids. Looked up from germline, CDR1 is LNHNV and CDR2 is YYDKDF (reference sequence). Here the CDR3 reads CATSKPGTGATGELFF. CDR3 sequence (DNA): TGTGCCACCAGCAAACCCGGGACAGGGGCCACCGGGGAGCTGTTTTTT.

CDR3 loop: CASSEGSGAFF. The CDR3 coding sequence is TGTGCCAGCAGTGAAGGCTCTGGGGCTTTCTTT. This chain connects TRBV25-1 to TRBJ1-1; no clear D. Looked up from germline, CDR1 is MGHDK and CDR2 is SYGVNS. Trimming pared 2 bases from V and 11 bases from J, leaving 9 bases between. The CDR3 is 11 amino acids.

The chain employs TRBV11-3 and TRBJ2-7, with 9 bases identical to TRBD2. CDR1 is SGHNT and CDR2 is YENEEA in the germline V gene. This CDR3 is 14 amino acids long. With 2 bases clipped from V and 3 bases from J, the junction kept 2 bases outside the gene matches. The DNA for the CDR3 is TGTGCCAGCAGCTTAATAGCGGGAGACTACGAGCAGTACTTC. It specifies CASSLIAGDYEQYF.

This clonotype appeared a few times. The V gene is TRBV12-3 or TRBV12-4, the J gene TRBJ1-6; D not resolved. CDR3 size: 15 residues. Between the trimmed V and J ends, which lost 5 bases and 9 bases, there was a span of 17 bases. The CDR3 spells CASSPRQEGSSPLHF. CDR3 in DNA: TGTGCCAGCAGTCCCCGGCAGGAGGGTAGTTCACCCCTCCACTTT.

This clonotype has at least ten counts. Here the CDR3 reads CATFASGASTDTQYF. CDR3 nucleotide sequence: TGTGCCACCTTTGCCTCAGGGGCGAGCACAGATACGCAGTATTTT. The V gene is TRBV2, the J gene TRBJ2-3; TRBD1 is a possible D gene (6 bases). Germline CDR1 reads SNHLY; CDR2 reads FYNNEI. The CDR3 has 15 amino acids. V lost 10 bases, J lost 0 bases, and 17 bases lay in between.

The chain recombines TRBV6-6 with TRBJ2-2; D gene uncertain. CDR3 length: 12 residues. Germline CDR1 is MNHNY and CDR2 is SVGAGI (reference sequence). V lost 2 bases, J lost 7 bases, and 5 bases lay in between. The chain's CDR3 is CASSYAGGELFF. The CDR3 DNA sequence: TGTGCCAGCAGTTACGCCGGCGGGGAGCTGTTTTTT.

V and J are TRBV18 and TRBJ2-2; D not certain. Germline loops: CDR1 KGHSH, CDR2 LQKENI. The CDR3 has 13 residues. Deletions cut 5 bases from V and 1 base from J, with 5 bases between. The DNA for the CDR3 is TGTGCCAGCTCAGCAAGGAACACCGGGGAGCTGTTTTTT. Its protein is CASSARNTGELFF.

The chain couples TRBV7-2 to TRBJ2-2; tentatively, D is TRBD2 (5 bases). Germline-derived CDR1 and CDR2 are SGHTA and FQGNSA. The CDR3 spans 15 residues. The V end was cut by 2 bases, the J end by 5 bases, with 12 bases between. The CDR3 region has the DNA TGTGCCAGCAGCTTAACGGCACTAGGGACCGGGGAGCTGTTTTTT. Its protein is CASSLTALGTGELFF.

This clonotype was seen a handful of times. The CDR3 DNA reads as TGTGCCAGCAGCTTAATCACTAGCGGCTACGAGCAGTACTTC. Protein product: CASSLITSGYEQYF. The chain uses TRBV7-9 and TRBJ2-7; TRBD2 aligns across 8 bases. Germline assignment: CDR1 SEHNR and CDR2 FQNEAQ (reference sequence). V trimming: 2 bases; J trimming: 3 bases; junction bases outside the gene matches: 3. The CDR3 is 14 amino acids.

The rearrangement links TRBV5-5 to TRBJ2-1; 8 bases align to TRBD2. The CDR3 consists of 15 residues. V was clipped by 3 bases and J by 8 bases; unmatched bases: 10. The germline V gene has CDR1 SGHKS and CDR2 YYEKEE (reference sequence). The CDR3 sequence is CASSSGTSDHDEQFF. CDR3 coding DNA: TGTGCCAGCAGCTCCGGGACTAGTGACCACGATGAGCAGTTCTTC. Variable domain in full (rest from reference TRBV5-5 and TRBJ2-1): DAGVTQSPTHLIKTRGQQVTLRCSPISGHKSVSWYQQVLGQGPQFIFQYYEKEERGRGNFPDRFSARQFPNYSSELNVNALLLGDSALYLCASSSGTSDHDEQFFGPGTRLTVL.

This chain joins TRBV10-3 and TRBJ2-7, with TRBD1 matching over 7 bases. The germline V gene has CDR1 ENHRY and CDR2 SYGVKD. The CDR3 sequence is 15 residues long. Trimming at V came to 6 bases and at J to 2 bases, leaving 10 bases not matched to a gene. This chain's CDR3 is CAIRGTALGAYEQYF. Written as DNA, the CDR3 is TGTGCCATCAGGGGGACAGCCTTAGGGGCCTACGAGCAGTACTTC.

This CDR3 is CASSLSGKGTYNEQFF. The CDR3 DNA is TGCGCCAGCAGCTTGTCAGGGAAAGGGACCTACAATGAGCAGTTCTTC. This chain uses TRBV5-1 with TRBJ2-1, with a possible D match to TRBD1 (5 bases). The germline gives CDR1 SGHRS, CDR2 YFSETQ. CDR3 length: 16 amino acids. V lost 1 base and J lost 2, with 13 bases in between. Drawing the rest from reference TRBV5-1 and TRBJ2-1, the complete variable domain is KAGVTQTPRYLIKTRGQQVTLSCSPISGHRSVSWYQQTPGQGLQFLFEYFSETQRNKGNFPGRFSGRQFSNSRSEMNVSTLELGDSALYLCASSLSGKGTYNEQFFGPGTRLTVL.

The V and J genes are TRBV6-1 and TRBJ2-7, with TRBD2 as a possible D gene (6 bases). The CDR3 consists of 12 residues. Trimming shortened V by 8 bases and J by 5 bases, and 13 bases separated the two germline ends. The V gene's germline CDR1 is MNHNS and CDR2 SASEGT. Here the CDR3 DNA reads TGTGCCAGCGAGGGGAGGTGGAACGAGCAGTACTTC. This sequence encodes CASEGRWNEQYF.

This chain links TRBV11-2 with TRBJ1-1, with D maybe TRBD1 (5 bases). Trimming took 1 base from V and 10 from J, leaving 10 bases between them. The CDR3 runs 12 residues. Germline loops: CDR1 SGHAT, CDR2 FQNNGV. CDR3 region: CASSLVGQLAFF. The CDR3 DNA follows: TGTGCCAGCAGCTTAGTCGGACAATTAGCTTTCTTT.

V and J are TRBV20-1 and TRBJ2-3, with TRBD2 as a possible D gene (6 bases). Germline-derived CDR1 and CDR2 are DFQATT and SNEGSKA (reference sequence). CDR3 length: 16 amino acids. Trimming stripped 1 base from V and 1 base from J, with 15 bases between. The CDR3 protein is CSARGAWAGRTDTQYF. The CDR3 bases are TGCAGTGCTAGAGGGGCCTGGGCGGGGCGCACAGATACGCAGTATTTT.

The J gene is TRBJ2-7, the V gene TRBV29-1; D remains unclear. V was pared by 1 base and J by 5 bases, with 9 bases between. This CDR3 contains 12 residues. CDR1 and CDR2 (germline): SQVTM, ANQGSEA. This CDR3 is CSVEGQSNEQYF. CDR3 in DNA: TGCAGCGTTGAAGGACAATCCAACGAGCAGTACTTC.

The CDR3 loop is CASSSLRGFRTAEAFF. CDR3 nucleotide sequence: TGTGCCAGCAGCTCCTTACGGGGTTTCAGAACCGCTGAAGCTTTCTTT. This chain links TRBV7-3 with TRBJ1-1; no definite D call. The CDR3 extends over 16 amino acids. The germline CDR1 and CDR2 sequences are SGHTA and FQGTGA. Trimming left V 4 bases short and J 6 bases short, with 21 bases between.

This clonotype was observed a few times. The chain combines TRBV15 with TRBJ1-2; perhaps TRBD1 as D (5 bases). This CDR3 spans 14 amino acids. Germline CDR1 reads LNHNV; CDR2 reads YYDKDF (reference sequence). The V gene lost 1 base and the J gene lost 5 bases, with 11 bases spanning the gap. CDR3 sequence: CATSRGGVGYGYTF. In DNA, the CDR3 is TGTGCCACCAGCAGAGGAGGGGTAGGGTATGGCTACACCTTC.

The chain joins TRBV15 to TRBJ2-3; 7 bases map to TRBD2. Germline CDR1 is LNHNV and CDR2 is YYDKDF (reference sequence). The CDR3 spans 16 residues. J gave up 4 bases and V 2 bases, and 9 bases lay outside the gene matches. The CDR3 region has the DNA TGTGCCACCAGCAGACTCGGTGGGGGGGGATCAGATACGCAGTATTTT. Translated, it gives CATSRLGGGGSDTQYF.

This clonotype showed up many times. The gene calls are TRBV29-1 and TRBJ2-7; TRBD1 matches at 9 bases. The CDR3 is 15 residues long. With V trimmed by 0 bases and J by 4 bases, 7 bases remained unmatched. Germline CDR1 SQVTM, CDR2 ANQGSEA. CDR3 coding DNA: TGCAGCGTTGAAGACCTACAGGGGGCCCCTTACGAGCAGTACTTC. Protein: CSVEDLQGAPYEQYF.

This clonotype was seen more than once but under ten times. This chain uses TRBV24-1 with TRBJ2-5; 9 nucleotides align to TRBD2. This CDR3 region has 16 residues. The J segment lost 4 bases and the V segment lost 3 bases, leaving 8 bases of the junction unmatched. From germline, CDR1 is KGHDR and CDR2 SFDVKD. CDR3 amino acids: CATSDPGGREGETQYF. The CDR3 bases are TGTGCCACCAGTGATCCCGGCGGGCGGGAGGGAGAGACCCAGTACTTC.

This clonotype was picked up a small number of times. The chain combines TRBV2 with TRBJ1-1; D is unclear. V gave up 7 bases and J gave up 1 base, with 10 bases separating them. Germline V CDR1 and CDR2: SNHLY, FYNNEI. The CDR3 runs to 13 residues. The CDR3 bases are TGTGCCAGCACGGCCGGAGAGAACACTGAAGCTTTCTTT. Translation gives CASTAGENTEAFF. Supplemented by reference TRBV2 and TRBJ1-1, the full variable domain reads EPEVTQTPSHQVTQMGQEVILRCVPISNHLYFYWYRQILGQKVEFLVSFYNNEISEKSEIFDDQFSVERPDGSNFTLKIRSTKLEDSAMYFCASTAGENTEAFFGQGTRLTVV.

The table lists this clonotype with many counts. The rearrangement links TRBV7-9 to TRBJ1-1; D not certain. V lost 2 bases and J 1 base, leaving 17 bases between the germline ends. This CDR3 has 17 residues. Germline assignment: CDR1 SEHNR and CDR2 FQNEAQ (reference sequence). The CDR3 reads CASSLRVDWLANTEAFF. The DNA of the CDR3 is TGTGCCAGCAGCTTACGGGTCGATTGGCTAGCGAACACTGAAGCTTTCTTT.